A selection of T cell receptor beta chains follows, all from one sample in a study of cytomegalovirus exposure and HLA in healthy donors. Libraries were prepared by immunoSEQ multiplex PCR; TCRdb keeps only in-frame clonotypes and omits some of them. The sample has fewer than 85,000 clones; 85% to 95% are singletons. The material sequenced was PBMCs. The receptor set was obtained from a woman under 30 in good health and CMV-seronegative. Each CDR3 is given with its conserved first and last residue. Each record gives: J gene, CDR3 length, D gene, V gene, CDR3 protein, CDR3 DNA. The D gene is left open where the match is weak.

J gene: TRBJ2-1
CDR3 length: 16
D gene: TRBD2
V gene: TRBV9
CDR3 protein: CASSVGTSGGGDEQFF
CDR3 DNA: TGTGCCAGCAGCGTGGGGACTAGCGGGGGCGGGGATGAGCAGTTCTTC

J gene: TRBJ2-1
CDR3 length: 13
D gene: NA
V gene: TRBV5-1
CDR3 protein: CASSLGGTAEQFF
CDR3 DNA: TGCGCCAGCAGCTTGGGGGGCACAGCTGAGCAGTTCTTC

J gene: TRBJ1-1
CDR3 length: 14
D gene: NA
V gene: TRBV30
CDR3 protein: CAWRKEGLNTEAFF
CDR3 DNA: TGTGCCTGGAGGAAGGAGGGCTTGAACACTGAAGCTTTCTTT

J gene: TRBJ1-3
CDR3 length: 17
D gene: TRBD1
V gene: TRBV9
CDR3 protein: CASSVADRPYSGNTIYF
CDR3 DNA: TGTGCCAGCAGCGTAGCGGACAGGCCTTACTCTGGAAACACCATATATTTT

J gene: TRBJ1-1
CDR3 length: 15
D gene: NA
V gene: TRBV7-9
CDR3 protein: CASSLVQSKNTEAFF
CDR3 DNA: TGTGCCAGCAGCTTAGTACAGAGTAAGAACACTGAAGCTTTCTTT

J gene: TRBJ1-2
CDR3 length: 16
D gene: TRBD1
V gene: TRBV10-3
CDR3 protein: CAISEPTRTGWGGYTF
CDR3 DNA: TGTGCCATCAGTGAGCCAACCCGGACAGGGTGGGGTGGCTACACCTTC

J gene: TRBJ2-1
CDR3 length: 14
D gene: TRBD2
V gene: TRBV5-1
CDR3 protein: CASSPGGGVNEQFF
CDR3 DNA: TGCGCCAGCAGCCCTGGCGGGGGGGTCAATGAGCAGTTCTTC

J gene: TRBJ1-1
CDR3 length: 16
D gene: NA
V gene: TRBV11-3
CDR3 protein: CASINGTWMVNTEAFF
CDR3 DNA: TGTGCCAGCATCAACGGGACATGGATGGTCAACACTGAAGCTTTCTTT

J gene: TRBJ2-7
CDR3 length: 16
D gene: TRBD2
V gene: TRBV2
CDR3 protein: CASRQTSGGPQDEQYF
CDR3 DNA: TGTGCCAGCAGACAGACTAGCGGGGGTCCCCAGGATGAGCAGTACTTC

J gene: TRBJ2-6
CDR3 length: 18
D gene: NA
V gene: TRBV28
CDR3 protein: CASTPVPGRYSGANVLTF
CDR3 DNA: TGTGCCAGCACCCCAGTCCCAGGGAGGTACTCTGGGGCCAACGTCCTGACTTTC

J gene: TRBJ1-1
CDR3 length: 11
D gene: NA
V gene: TRBV20-1
CDR3 protein: CSAYYVAEAFF
CDR3 DNA: TGCAGTGCGTACTATGTGGCTGAAGCTTTCTTT

J gene: TRBJ1-3
CDR3 length: 13
D gene: NA
V gene: TRBV28
CDR3 protein: CASRLVTGNTIYF
CDR3 DNA: TGTGCCAGCAGACTCGTGACTGGAAACACCATATATTTT

J gene: TRBJ1-4
CDR3 length: 14
D gene: TRBD1
V gene: TRBV5-1
CDR3 protein: CASSSGTGTEKLFF
CDR3 DNA: TGCGCCAGCAGCTCCGGGACAGGGACTGAAAAACTGTTTTTT

J gene: TRBJ1-2
CDR3 length: 13
D gene: NA
V gene: TRBV18
CDR3 protein: CASSGGQNYGYTF
CDR3 DNA: TGTGCCAGTTCCGGAGGACAGAACTATGGCTACACCTTC